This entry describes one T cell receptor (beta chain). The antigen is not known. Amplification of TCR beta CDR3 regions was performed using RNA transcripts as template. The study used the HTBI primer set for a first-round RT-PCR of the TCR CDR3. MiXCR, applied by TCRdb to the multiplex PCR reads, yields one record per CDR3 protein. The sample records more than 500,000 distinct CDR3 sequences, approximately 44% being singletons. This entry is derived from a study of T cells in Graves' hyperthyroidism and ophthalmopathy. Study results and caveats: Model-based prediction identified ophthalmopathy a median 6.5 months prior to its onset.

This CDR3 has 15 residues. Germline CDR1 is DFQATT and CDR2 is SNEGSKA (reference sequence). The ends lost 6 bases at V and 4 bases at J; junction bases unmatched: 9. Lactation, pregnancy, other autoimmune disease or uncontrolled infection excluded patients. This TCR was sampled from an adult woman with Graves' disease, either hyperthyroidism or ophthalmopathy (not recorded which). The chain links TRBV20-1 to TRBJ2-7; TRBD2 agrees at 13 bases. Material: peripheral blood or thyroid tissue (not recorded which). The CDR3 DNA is TGCAGTGCCGGAACTAGCGGGAGGGCCTTGTACGAGCAGTACTTC. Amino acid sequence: CSAGTSGRALYEQYF.